The source of this T cell receptor (beta chain) is a study of blood T cells in healthy people across ages. Study-wide context: In model experiments, template switching was able to capture about one barcoded beta molecule for every two T cells that were present.

Study conclusions and caveats: Estimates of total diversity, which came from one million sequenced T cells, were considered to be underestimates. A roughly linear age-dependent decrease characterized TCR beta diversity per million T cells.

In this sample, this clonotype turned up a few times. What it binds is not known. Combining a sample-barcoded 5' primer with a J-beta primer mix, a second PCR ran for about 7 to 11 cycles. In TCRdb, the 5' RACE reads were re-called with MiXCR into one record per CDR3 protein. The sample lists some 560,000 distinct CDR3 sequences, around 27% seen once, with under 4.5% in the top ten. This CDR3 spans 13 amino acids. In germline, CDR1 is DFQATT, CDR2 SNEGSKA (reference sequence). Trimming removed 0 bases from V and 6 bases from J, with 8 bases in between. The sample was also reused in another study, on T cells of mothers and their children.

The source of this sequence is a boy younger than 10 in good health. The sample was blood. The rearrangement uses TRBV20-1 and TRBJ2-2; D not resolved. The CDR3: CSARDPAAGELFF. CDR3 DNA sequence: TGCAGTGCTAGAGACCCCGCCGCCGGGGAGCTGTTTTTT.